This T cell receptor (beta chain) was recorded in a study of cytomegalovirus exposure and HLA in healthy donors. Points from the study as a whole: HLA alleles were associated with roughly 17,000 TCR beta sequences in a later analysis at 0.05 false discovery rate. Most likely, a cluster of highly shared sequence variants arose as a sequencing artifact. Later on, an analysis showed TCR association rates differing by HLA locus, with DRB1 the most and HLA-C the fewest.

About this clone: Its antigen remains unknown.

A multiplex PCR was run with 60 Vbeta primers and 13 Jbeta primers. Measured with immunoSEQ multiplex PCR; TCRdb has only the in-frame clones, and not every one. The sample holds some 160,000 clones, roughly 87% seen once. The V end was cut by 8 bases, the J end by 6 bases, with 26 bases between. The CDR3 length is 16 residues. Germline-derived CDR1 and CDR2 are MDHEN and SYDVKM. The genes are TRBV28 and TRBJ2-7; D is perhaps TRBD1 (6 bases). The sequence derives from a woman aged 50 to 65 in good health and CMV-seronegative. Sequencing was carried out using PBMCs. In DNA form, the CDR3 reads TGTGCCAGCCCCCCAACCCCGTTTCCACAGGGCGCCGAGCAGTACTTC. Amino acids: CASPPTPFPQGAEQYF.